This T cell receptor (beta chain) comes out of a study of Ad26.COV2.S vaccination and SARS-CoV-2 variants. Whole-study context: Participant was drawn from the COV1001 Ad26.COV2.S trial arm. By the intramuscular route, Ad26.COV2.S was given once, or twice 56 days apart.

The table lists this clone with a count of one. What it binds is not known. Trimming took 0 bases from V and 6 from J, leaving 15 bases between them. CDR1 SGHRS and CDR2 YFSETQ come from the germline V gene. CDR3 length: 15 amino acids. Produced via immunoSEQ multiplex PCR; TCRdb's table is partial and in-frame only. The repertoire holds about 440,000 clones, with about nine tenths as singletons. Study-level findings and limits: The authors reported substantial breadth in spike-specific CD8+ and CD4+ T cell responses after vaccination.

As for treatment: roughly 20 received Ad26.COV2.S at low or high dose, single or two shots; about 5 received placebo; per-sample allocation not given. All samples were drawn on day 63, counting from the first vaccine or placebo injection. This material consisted of peripheral blood, taken in a trial of Ad26.COV2.S vaccine versus placebo. The sequence came from a person aged 18-60 years who received the Ad26.COV2.S COVID-19 vaccine or a placebo. The rearrangement links TRBV5-1 to TRBJ2-5; D possibly corresponds to TRBD2 (5 bases). The chain's CDR3 is CASSLVGGSGKTQYF. CDR3 nucleotides: TGCGCCAGCAGCTTGGTAGGTGGGAGCGGAAAGACCCAGTACTTC.